A selection of T cell receptor beta chains follows, all from one sample in a study of blood T cells in healthy people across ages. MiXCR was run by TCRdb on the 5' RACE reads, yielding one entry per CDR3 protein. The sample has roughly 790,000 distinct CDR3 sequences, 43% seen once; the top ten hold 20% to 25%. Specimen: blood. The origin of the receptors is a woman aged 55-75 years in good health. The CDR3 runs from the conserved cysteine through the conserved F or W. Fields, in order: J gene, V gene, D gene, CDR3 length, clone size, CDR3 DNA, CDR3 protein. D genes are given only for firm matches. Clone size appears in some rows only: once, few, many, or a class for an expanded clone.

j_call: TRBJ2-7; v_call: TRBV6-6; d_call: NA; cdr3_length: 12; clone_size: NA; cdr3_nt: TGTGCCAGCAGTATGAGCTCCTACGAGCAGTACTTC; cdr3_aa: CASSMSSYEQYF
j_call: TRBJ2-7; v_call: TRBV6-2/TRBV6-3; d_call: NA; cdr3_length: 13; clone_size: NA; cdr3_nt: TGTGCCAGCATTTCTGCGAGCTCCTACGAGCAGTACTTC; cdr3_aa: CASISASSYEQYF
j_call: TRBJ2-5; v_call: TRBV7-9; d_call: TRBD1; cdr3_length: 12; clone_size: NA; cdr3_nt: TGTGCCAGCAGCTTAGAGGACAGGTCCCAGTACTTC; cdr3_aa: CASSLEDRSQYF
j_call: TRBJ2-7; v_call: TRBV7-2; d_call: TRBD2; cdr3_length: 14; clone_size: many; cdr3_nt: TGTGCCAGCAGCTTAGCCCTAGCGGGAGGCGAGCAGTACTTC; cdr3_aa: CASSLALAGGEQYF
j_call: TRBJ2-7; v_call: TRBV29-1; d_call: NA; cdr3_length: 12; clone_size: NA; cdr3_nt: TGCAACGTTGCGGAAAGGGGTCGAGAGCAGTACTTC; cdr3_aa: CNVAERGREQYF
j_call: TRBJ1-2; v_call: TRBV5-6; d_call: NA; cdr3_length: 14; clone_size: NA; cdr3_nt: TGTGCCAGCAGCTTGGGACCGGATGACTATGGCTACACCTTC; cdr3_aa: CASSLGPDDYGYTF
j_call: TRBJ1-2; v_call: TRBV5-1; d_call: NA; cdr3_length: 14; clone_size: NA; cdr3_nt: TGCGCCAGCGACCCGGCCAGGGGTCCCTATGGCTACACCTTC; cdr3_aa: CASDPARGPYGYTF
j_call: TRBJ1-5; v_call: TRBV12-3/TRBV12-4; d_call: NA; cdr3_length: 13; clone_size: NA; cdr3_nt: TGTGCCAGCAGTTTTGTGATCGCCGGGCCCCAGCATTTT; cdr3_aa: CASSFVIAGPQHF
j_call: TRBJ2-3; v_call: TRBV20-1; d_call: TRBD2; cdr3_length: 15; clone_size: many; cdr3_nt: TGCAGTGCTACCGCCCGACTAGCGGGGGCAGATACGCAGTATTTT; cdr3_aa: CSATARLAGADTQYF
j_call: TRBJ2-7; v_call: TRBV7-9; d_call: NA; cdr3_length: 13; clone_size: NA; cdr3_nt: TGTGCCAGCAGCTTGTCCCTGGTTTTGGAGCAGTACTTC; cdr3_aa: CASSLSLVLEQYF
j_call: TRBJ2-4; v_call: TRBV7-2; d_call: TRBD1; cdr3_length: 15; clone_size: NA; cdr3_nt: TGTGCCAGCAGCCCACCGGGACAGGCCAAAAACATTCAGTACTTC; cdr3_aa: CASSPPGQAKNIQYF
j_call: TRBJ2-3; v_call: TRBV3-1; d_call: NA; cdr3_length: 14; clone_size: NA; cdr3_nt: TGTGCCAGCAGCCAAGCCCAGGGTCCAGATACGCAGTATTTT; cdr3_aa: CASSQAQGPDTQYF
j_call: TRBJ2-7; v_call: TRBV29-1; d_call: NA; cdr3_length: 14; clone_size: NA; cdr3_nt: TGCAGCGTTCAGGGAGGGCAGGGGTCCTCCGAGCAGTACTTC; cdr3_aa: CSVQGGQGSSEQYF
j_call: TRBJ2-7; v_call: TRBV20-1; d_call: TRBD2; cdr3_length: 12; clone_size: few; cdr3_nt: TGCAGAGGGACTAGCGGGAGCTACGAGCAGTACTTC; cdr3_aa: CRGTSGSYEQYF
j_call: TRBJ1-1; v_call: TRBV2; d_call: NA; cdr3_length: 14; clone_size: NA; cdr3_nt: TGTGCCAGCAGTTACTTACAGGCGAACACTGAAGCTTTCTTT; cdr3_aa: CASSYLQANTEAFF
j_call: TRBJ2-7; v_call: TRBV21-1; d_call: NA; cdr3_length: 12; clone_size: NA; cdr3_nt: TGTGCCAGGGGACAGGGGGCGAGCGAGCAGTACTTC; cdr3_aa: CARGQGASEQYF
j_call: TRBJ2-1; v_call: TRBV6-5; d_call: TRBD1; cdr3_length: 15; clone_size: few; cdr3_nt: TGTGCCAGCAGGACTCCACAGGGGGACTACAATGAGCAGTTCTTC; cdr3_aa: CASRTPQGDYNEQFF
j_call: TRBJ1-2; v_call: TRBV7-9; d_call: TRBD1; cdr3_length: 16; clone_size: once; cdr3_nt: TGTGCCATCCTCGAGGGGGACAGCTTCCTTAACTATGGCTACACCTTC; cdr3_aa: CAILEGDSFLNYGYTF
j_call: TRBJ2-7; v_call: TRBV20-1; d_call: NA; cdr3_length: 14; clone_size: NA; cdr3_nt: TGCAGTGCCCAACCCGGACAGTCCTCCTACGAGCAGTACTTC; cdr3_aa: CSAQPGQSSYEQYF
j_call: TRBJ2-2; v_call: TRBV29-1; d_call: TRBD1; cdr3_length: 14; clone_size: NA; cdr3_nt: TGCAGCGTTGAGGGGACAGGGTACACCGGGGAGCTGTTTTTT; cdr3_aa: CSVEGTGYTGELFF
j_call: TRBJ2-7; v_call: TRBV3-1; d_call: TRBD1; cdr3_length: 15; clone_size: NA; cdr3_nt: TGTGCCAGCAGCCGTGGACAGGGGACTTTCAACGAGCAGTACTTC; cdr3_aa: CASSRGQGTFNEQYF
j_call: TRBJ2-5; v_call: TRBV7-2; d_call: TRBD1; cdr3_length: 15; clone_size: NA; cdr3_nt: TGTGCCAGCAGCTCGGCCGGGACAGGACGCAATGAGCAGTACTTC; cdr3_aa: CASSSAGTGRNEQYF
j_call: TRBJ2-7; v_call: TRBV11-2; d_call: TRBD2; cdr3_length: 18; clone_size: NA; cdr3_nt: TGTGTCAGCAGCTTAACGGGTGGACTAGCGGGGGAATCCTACGAGCAGTACTTC; cdr3_aa: CVSSLTGGLAGESYEQYF
j_call: TRBJ2-3; v_call: TRBV11-2; d_call: TRBD2; cdr3_length: 17; clone_size: many; cdr3_nt: TGTGCCAGCAGGCGCAGCGGGGGGGTAGCGGTCACAGATACGCAGTATTTT; cdr3_aa: CASRRSGGVAVTDTQYF
j_call: TRBJ2-7; v_call: TRBV6-1; d_call: TRBD2; cdr3_length: 16; clone_size: NA; cdr3_nt: TGTGCCAGCAGAAATAGGCTACTAGCGGGTGACTACGAGCAGTACTTC; cdr3_aa: CASRNRLLAGDYEQYF
j_call: TRBJ2-5; v_call: TRBV20-1; d_call: TRBD2; cdr3_length: 14; clone_size: few; cdr3_nt: TGCAGTGCGTCGCCGGCGGGGGGGCAAGAGACCCAGTACTTC; cdr3_aa: CSASPAGGQETQYF
j_call: TRBJ2-3; v_call: TRBV20-1; d_call: NA; cdr3_length: 14; clone_size: NA; cdr3_nt: TGCAGTGCTAGTGCGGGGAGCCCAGGGGGGACGCAGTATTTT; cdr3_aa: CSASAGSPGGTQYF
j_call: TRBJ1-5; v_call: TRBV7-3; d_call: TRBD1; cdr3_length: 13; clone_size: NA; cdr3_nt: TGTGCCAGCAGCGACGGACAGGGGCAGCCCCAGCATTTT; cdr3_aa: CASSDGQGQPQHF
j_call: TRBJ2-3; v_call: TRBV30; d_call: NA; cdr3_length: 15; clone_size: NA; cdr3_nt: TGTGCCTGGTCAAAGGACCATCATTTGGGAGATACGCAGTATTTT; cdr3_aa: CAWSKDHHLGDTQYF